These T cell receptor beta chains were read from a single sample in a study of blood T cell repertoires in COVID-19. Clones were sequenced by immunoSEQ multiplex PCR, and TCRdb holds only the in-frame ones, with some missing. The table includes 300,000 or so clones, 80% to 95% detected once. The source material was PBMCs or T cells enriched from blood (not recorded which). Receptor source: a woman in her twenties or thirties who had recovered from COVID-19. Each CDR3 is given with its conserved first and last residue. A D gene is named only where the DNA matches it firmly.

V gene	J gene	D gene	CDR3 DNA	CDR3 protein
TRBV6-4	TRBJ2-1	TRBD2	TGTGCCAGCAGTACACAAAGCGGGAGCAATGAGCAGTTCTTC	CASSTQSGSNEQFF
TRBV4-1	TRBJ2-7	.	TGCGCCAGCAGCCAAGCCGAAGTGAGTTACGAGCAGTACTTC	CASSQAEVSYEQYF
TRBV4-3	TRBJ2-1	.	TGCGCCAGCAGCCAAGATCTCGGGGGGCTAGCGAGTGACAATGAGCAGTTCTTC	CASSQDLGGLASDNEQFF
TRBV14	TRBJ2-1	TRBD2	TGTGCCAGCAGCCAAGCCGTGGGACTACCGCAGTTCTTC	CASSQAVGLPQFF
TRBV28	TRBJ2-2	TRBD1	TGTGCCAGCAGTTTAGGGACAGGATACACCGGGGAGCTGTTTTTT	CASSLGTGYTGELFF
TRBV27	TRBJ1-2	TRBD1	TGTGCCAGCAGTTTAGGAGGGACAGGGGGCAACTATGGCTACACCTTC	CASSLGGTGGNYGYTF
TRBV11-1	TRBJ2-2	TRBD2	TGTGCCAGCAGCCCAACTAGCGGTACCGGGGAGCTGTTTTTT	CASSPTSGTGELFF
TRBV15	TRBJ2-1	TRBD2	TGTGCCACCAGCAGAGATTTTGGGACTAGAAATGAGCAGTTCTTC	CATSRDFGTRNEQFF
TRBV5-4	TRBJ2-7	.	TGTGCCAGCAGCCCCGGGACACGTTTTCCCGAGCAGTACTTC	CASSPGTRFPEQYF
TRBV12-5	TRBJ2-2	.	TGTGCTAGTGGCGGGGAGGACACCGGGGAGCTGTTTTTT	CASGGEDTGELFF
TRBV19	TRBJ1-5	.	TGTGCCAGTAGTATCGGCGCGGCAAGGGGCCATCAGCCCCAGCATTTT	CASSIGAARGHQPQHF
TRBV28	TRBJ2-7	TRBD2	TGTGCCAGCAGTTCCCCCCGGGGAGCGGGAGTTCTCGAGCAGTACTTC	CASSSPRGAGVLEQYF
TRBV28	TRBJ1-2	.	TGTGCCAGCACTCCGGAGGGGTTGAGCTATGGCTACACCTTC	CASTPEGLSYGYTF
TRBV28	TRBJ1-1	.	TGTGCCAGCAGTCCCTCGTTGGGGGACACTGCGGAAGCTTTCTTT	CASSPSLGDTAEAFF
TRBV14	TRBJ1-6	.	TGTGCCAGCAGCCAAGAAACAGGGACCCCACCCCTCCACTTT	CASSQETGTPPLHF
TRBV7-2	TRBJ1-3	.	TGTGCCAGCAGCGTGAGCTCTGGAAACACCATATATTTT	CASSVSSGNTIYF
TRBV5-1	TRBJ2-1	TRBD2	TGCGCCAGCAGCCTAGGACTAGCGGGAGCTATGAATGAGCAGTTCTTC	CASSLGLAGAMNEQFF
TRBV7-9	TRBJ1-6	.	TGTGCCGGAGGAGGAACAGAAGGTTCACCCCTCCACTTT	CAGGGTEGSPLHF